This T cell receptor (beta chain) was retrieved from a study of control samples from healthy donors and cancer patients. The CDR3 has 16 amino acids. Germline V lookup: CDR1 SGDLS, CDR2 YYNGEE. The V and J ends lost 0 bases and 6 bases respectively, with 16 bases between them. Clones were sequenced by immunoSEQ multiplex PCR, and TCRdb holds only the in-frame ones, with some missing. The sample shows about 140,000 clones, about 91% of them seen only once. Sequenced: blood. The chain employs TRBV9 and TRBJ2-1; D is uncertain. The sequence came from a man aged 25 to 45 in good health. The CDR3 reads CASSVAVSFMVNEQFF. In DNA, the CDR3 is TGTGCCAGCAGCGTAGCAGTTAGCTTCATGGTCAATGAGCAGTTCTTC.